These 27 T cell receptor beta chains were sequenced from one sample in a study of identifying expanded T cells in peripheral blood. Some clones are missing from TCRdb's copy, which holds only in-frame ones; the method was immunoSEQ multiplex PCR. The sample has tens of thousands of clones, approximately 85% seen once. What was sequenced was blood. The receptors derive from a person aged 18 to 75 in good health.

The genes are TRBV30 and TRBJ1-3, with a weak D call TRBD1 (5 bases). Germline CDR1 is GTSNPN and CDR2 is SVGIG (reference sequence). The CDR3 is 14 residues long. The V end lost 0 bases, the J end lost 0 bases, and 6 bases lay between the germline ends. This chain's CDR3 is CAWSVGASGNTIYF. CDR3 coding DNA: TGTGCCTGGAGTGTAGGGGCCTCTGGAAACACCATATATTTT.

The J gene is TRBJ1-5, the V gene TRBV6-5; maybe TRBD1 (5 bases). Trimming took off 6 bases at V and 9 bases at J, with 15 bases between the two ends. The CDR3 is made up of 13 amino acids. Germline V gives CDR1 MNHEY, CDR2 SVGAGI. The CDR3 is CASRLTRGSPQHF. The CDR3 DNA reads as TGTGCCAGCAGACTTACAAGGGGATCGCCCCAGCATTTT.

The rearrangement uses TRBV7-6 and TRBJ2-5; D remains ambiguous. The V gene lost 2 bases and the J gene lost 9 bases, with 4 bases spanning the gap. The CDR3 contains 10 residues. Per the germline V gene, CDR1 is SGHVS and CDR2 is FNYEAQ. In DNA form, the CDR3 reads TGTGCCAGCAGCTTAACGGCCCAGTACTTC. Residues: CASSLTAQYF. Complete variable domain (other parts from reference TRBV7-6 and TRBJ2-5): GAGVSQSPRYKVTKRGQDVALRCDPISGHVSLYWYRQALGQGPEFLTYFNYEAQQDKSGLPNDRFSAERPEGSISTLTIQRTEQRDSAMYRCASSLTAQYFGPGTRLLVL.

J is TRBJ2-7 and V is TRBV19, with 7 bases matching TRBD1. Trimming removed 5 bases from V and 6 bases from J; junction bases left unmatched: 16. This CDR3 region has 16 residues. Germline loops: CDR1 LNHDA, CDR2 SQIVND (reference sequence). CDR3 sequence reads: CASSSRGTSTGTEQYF. CDR3 in DNA: TGTGCCAGTAGTTCTAGGGGCACCTCGACAGGGACCGAGCAGTACTTC.

V usage is TRBV29-1 and J usage is TRBJ2-7; TRBD2 matches at 8 bases. V lost 4 bases to trimming and J lost 6 bases; unmatched junction nucleotides: 11. This CDR3 comprises 14 residues. Per the germline V gene, CDR1 is SQVTM and CDR2 is ANQGSEA. The CDR3 DNA follows: TGCAGCGTTGTTCAACCGCGTCGGGGGGGCGAGCAGTACTTC. Protein sequence: CSVVQPRRGGEQYF.

J is TRBJ1-5 and V is TRBV7-8; D is uncertain. V shed 5 bases and J shed 1 base, with 9 bases lying between them. This CDR3 spans 14 amino acids. CDR1 is SGHVS and CDR2 is FQNEAQ in the germline V gene. The CDR3 coding sequence is TGTGCCAGCAGCAGCTTGGGGAGCAATCAGCCCCAGCATTTT. Residues: CASSSLGSNQPQHF.

V and J are TRBV7-6 and TRBJ1-6, with 10 positions matching TRBD1. Trimming cost V 5 bases and J 8 bases; bases outside gene matches: 9. The CDR3 runs to 16 residues. Germline lookup yields CDR1 SGHVS and CDR2 FNYEAQ. The CDR3 is CASSNRDRGSHSPLHF. For the CDR3, the DNA is TGTGCCAGCAGCAACCGGGACAGGGGTTCCCATTCACCCCTCCACTTT.

The J gene is TRBJ2-1, the V gene TRBV25-1; D may correspond to TRBD1 or TRBD2 (6 bases each). Germline assignment: CDR1 MGHDK and CDR2 SYGVNS. The CDR3 loop spans 18 amino acids. Trimming shortened V by 6 bases and J by 3 bases, and 24 bases separated the two germline ends. The CDR3 nucleotides read TGTGCCAGCAGCGTAGGAGGGGGTAGGGGTTTACTCTACAATGAGCAGTTCTTC. Translation gives CASSVGGGRGLLYNEQFF.

The rearrangement links TRBV13 to TRBJ1-2, with D perhaps TRBD1 (6 bases). Trimming cost V 5 bases and J 7 bases, with 11 bases left between them. Germline values: CDR1 PRHDT, CDR2 FYEKMQ (reference sequence). This CDR3 comprises 12 residues. The CDR3 nucleotides read TGTGCCAGCAGCCTCACAGGGACTGGCTACACCTTC. Its translation is CASSLTGTGYTF.

This clone has more than one count but fewer than ten. V is TRBV18 and J is TRBJ1-1, with D hard to call. Germline V gene lookup returns CDR1 KGHSH and CDR2 LQKENI. The CDR3 consists of 13 residues. V shed 6 bases and J shed 0 bases, with 8 bases lying between them. CDR3: CASSLNMNTEAFF. CDR3 in DNA: TGTGCCAGCTCCCTAAACATGAACACTGAAGCTTTCTTT. The complete variable domain, with remaining parts taken from reference TRBV18 and TRBJ1-1, reads NAGVMQNPRHLVRRRGQEARLRCSPMKGHSHVYWYRQLPEEGLKFMVYLQKENIIDESGMPKERFSAEFPKEGPSILRIQQVVRGDSAAYFCASSLNMNTEAFFGQGTRLTVV.

The J gene is TRBJ2-1, the V gene TRBV9; 10 nucleotides agree with TRBD1. This CDR3 has 14 residues. Germline V lookup: CDR1 SGDLS, CDR2 YYNGEE. Germline trimming cut 2 bases from V and 6 bases from J; bases unmatched to any gene: 2. The DNA for the CDR3 is TGTGCCAGCAGCGTCTGGACAGGGGGCAATGAGCAGTTCTTC. This sequence encodes CASSVWTGGNEQFF.

The J gene is TRBJ1-1, the V gene TRBV29-1; 10 bases are shared with TRBD1. Germline trimming cut 7 bases from V and 6 bases from J; bases unmatched to any gene: 8. The CDR3 length is 13 residues. Germline V gene sequence: CDR1 SQVTM, CDR2 ANQGSEA. CDR3 bases: TGCAGCGCCGCCCGGGACAGGGGCCCTGAAGCTTTCTTT. It translates to CSAARDRGPEAFF.

This chain uses TRBV5-1 with TRBJ2-7; D perhaps matches TRBD1 (6 bases). The length of the CDR3 is 14 residues. The germline V and J ends were trimmed by 4 bases and 6 bases, with 17 bases remaining between them. CDR1 SGHRS and CDR2 YFSETQ come from the germline V gene. CDR3 region: CASSATGGSLEQYF. The CDR3 region has the DNA TGCGCCAGCAGCGCGACAGGAGGCTCCCTCGAGCAGTACTTC.

The chain couples TRBV21-1 to TRBJ2-7; the table's TRBD1 call for D was not verified on the DNA. TRBV21-1 is a pseudogene. The CDR3 consists of 16 residues. In DNA, the CDR3 is TGTGCCAGCAGCAGAGACACGGGTCGACAGGGCTACGAGCAGTACTTC. Residues: CASSRDTGRQGYEQYF.

The chain uses TRBV6-1 and TRBJ1-2; 10 bases are shared with TRBD1. The CDR3 extends over 15 amino acids. Germline trimming cut 7 bases from V and 6 bases from J; bases unmatched to any gene: 11. Germline CDR1 reads MNHNS; CDR2 reads SASEGT. CDR3 in amino acids: CASKKDRGREDGYTF. CDR3 coding DNA: TGTGCCAGCAAGAAAGACAGGGGGCGCGAGGATGGCTACACCTTC.

The table lists this clone with a few counts. The gene calls are TRBV19 and TRBJ1-6; 9 nucleotides align to TRBD1. The trim removed 10 bases at V and 15 bases at J, leaving 13 bases unmatched. Germline assignment: CDR1 LNHDA and CDR2 SQIVND (reference sequence). CDR3 length equals 13 residues. CDR3 residues: CATSPGTGISLHF. CDR3 DNA sequence: TGTGCCACCAGTCCCGGGACAGGGATTAGCCTCCACTTT.

This sequence joins TRBV28 and TRBJ1-4, with a possible D match to TRBD1 (6 bases). In germline, CDR1 is MDHEN, CDR2 SYDVKM. Trimming took 5 bases from V and 3 from J, leaving 16 bases between them. The CDR3 has 16 amino acids. The chain's CDR3 is CASSPRLGGSNEKLFF. In nucleotides, the CDR3 is TGTGCCAGCAGTCCCCGCTTGGGGGGCTCTAATGAAAAACTGTTTTTT. Full variable domain (missing parts from reference TRBV28 and TRBJ1-4): DVKVTQSSRYLVKRTGEKVFLECVQDMDHENMFWYRQDPGLGLRLIYFSYDVKMKEKGDIPEGYSVSREKKERFSLILESASTNQTSMYLCASSPRLGGSNEKLFFGSGTQLSVL.

This sequence joins TRBV9 and TRBJ2-2, with a tentative D call TRBD1 (6 bases). CDR3 length: 16 amino acids. Trimming stripped 3 bases from V and 1 base from J, with 13 bases between. Germline lookup yields CDR1 SGDLS and CDR2 YYNGEE. The CDR3 region has the DNA TGTGCCAGCAGCGCCCTTTGGGGGCTGAACACCGGGGAGCTGTTTTTT. Its protein product is CASSALWGLNTGELFF.

The chain couples TRBV20-1 to TRBJ2-7; D remains ambiguous. Trimming cost V 3 bases and J 7 bases, with 10 bases left between them. The CDR3 runs 11 residues. Germline CDR1 is DFQATT and CDR2 is SNEGSKA (reference sequence). In DNA form, the CDR3 reads TGCAGTGCTAGGGACGTCCGGGAGCAGTACTTC. Translated, it gives CSARDVREQYF.

The chain combines TRBV7-2 with TRBJ1-5; D is undetermined. The V and J ends lost 1 base and 0 bases respectively, with 10 bases between them. This CDR3 contains 16 residues. Per germline, CDR1 SGHTA and CDR2 FQGNSA. The DNA for the CDR3 is TGTGCCAGCAGCTTAGGAGGGCCCTATAGCAATCAGCCCCAGCATTTT. Translated: CASSLGGPYSNQPQHF.

This clone appeared a single time. The V gene is TRBV7-8, the J gene TRBJ2-1; D is unclear. Germline V gene sequence: CDR1 SGHVS, CDR2 FQNEAQ. Trimming stripped 2 bases from V and 6 bases from J, with 11 bases between. This CDR3 spans 14 amino acids. The CDR3 DNA sequence: TGTGCCAGCAGCTTATCGGCGGCCTCCAATGAGCAGTTCTTC. Translating gives CASSLSAASNEQFF.

The chain employs TRBV19 and TRBJ1-3, with D perhaps matching TRBD1 (6 bases). Looked up from germline, CDR1 is LNHDA and CDR2 is SQIVND (reference sequence). Between the trimmed V and J ends, which lost 3 bases and 2 bases, there was a span of 14 bases. CDR3 length equals 16 residues. This CDR3 reads CASSIRGLAAGNTIYF. CDR3 in DNA: TGTGCCAGTAGTATTCGGGGGCTGGCTGCTGGAAACACCATATATTTT.

V is TRBV10-1 and J is TRBJ2-3; TRBD1 might be the D (6 bases). The ends were cut back, 1 base at V and 2 bases at J, with 10 bases in the middle. The CDR3 covers 15 residues. CDR1 and CDR2 (germline): WNHNN, SYGVQD (reference sequence). CDR3 sequence: CASSEWQGLTDTQYF. The CDR3 bases are TGCGCCAGCAGTGAGTGGCAGGGGCTCACAGATACGCAGTATTTT.

This chain joins TRBV6-5 and TRBJ2-3; D may match TRBD1 or TRBD2 (5 bases each). Germline CDR1 is MNHEY and CDR2 is SVGAGI. This CDR3 is 14 amino acids long. Between the trimmed V and J ends, which lost 0 bases and 7 bases, there was a span of 11 bases. The CDR3 sequence is CASSYSRDGYTQYF. CDR3 DNA: TGTGCCAGCAGTTACTCCCGGGACGGGTATACGCAGTATTTT.

The rearrangement uses TRBV27 and TRBJ2-3; 10 bases align to TRBD2. There are 15 residues in the CDR3. With V trimmed by 4 bases and J by 4 bases, 5 bases remained unmatched. The germline CDR1 and CDR2 sequences are MNHEY and SMNVEV (reference sequence). CDR3 residues: CASSYFSGRSDTQYF. CDR3 DNA sequence: TGTGCCAGCAGTTACTTTAGCGGGAGGTCAGATACGCAGTATTTT.

This clone appeared a single time. The chain couples TRBV18 to TRBJ1-1, with a tentative D call TRBD1 (5 bases). Germline-derived CDR1 and CDR2 are KGHSH and LQKENI. V was trimmed by 2 bases and J by 7 bases, leaving 14 bases between them. The CDR3 has 14 residues. CDR3 sequence reads: CASSPKQASGEAFF. The CDR3 DNA is TGTGCCAGCTCACCAAAACAGGCGTCCGGTGAAGCTTTCTTT.

The genes are TRBV6-5 and TRBJ1-1, with 10 bases aligning to TRBD1. V was clipped by 6 bases and J by 4 bases; unmatched bases: 8. The CDR3 is 15 residues long. Looked up from germline, CDR1 is MNHEY and CDR2 is SVGAGI. The CDR3 here is CASRPGQGKGTEAFF. CDR3 nucleotides: TGTGCCAGCAGACCGGGACAGGGGAAAGGCACTGAAGCTTTCTTT.